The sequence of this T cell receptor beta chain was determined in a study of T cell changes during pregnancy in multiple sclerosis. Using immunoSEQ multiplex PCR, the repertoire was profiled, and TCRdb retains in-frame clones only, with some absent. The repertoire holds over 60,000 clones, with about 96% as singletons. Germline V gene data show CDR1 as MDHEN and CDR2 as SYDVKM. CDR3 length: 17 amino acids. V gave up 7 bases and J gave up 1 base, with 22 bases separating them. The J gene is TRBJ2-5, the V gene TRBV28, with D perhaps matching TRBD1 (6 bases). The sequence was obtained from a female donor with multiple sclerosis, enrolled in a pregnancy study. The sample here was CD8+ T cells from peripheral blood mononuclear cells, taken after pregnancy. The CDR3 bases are TGTGCCAGCACCGAGGGGGTAGACGGAAGGGCCCAAGAGACCCAGTACTTC. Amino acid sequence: CASTEGVDGRAQETQYF.